These 21 T cell receptor beta chains share one sample of origin, sequenced in a study of blood T cell repertoires in COVID-19. Profiled with immunoSEQ multiplex PCR; TCRdb holds only in-frame clones, not every one. The sample has 70,000 to 95,000 clones, 85% seen once; the top ten hold 12%. Sequencing input: peripheral blood. These receptors all come from a woman in her 70s with active or convalescent COVID-19.

The CDR3 region is CASSSRYEQYF. CDR3 DNA sequence: TGTGCCAGCAGCTCCAGGTACGAGCAGTACTTC. The V gene is TRBV7-9, the J gene TRBJ2-7; unclear D gene. The CDR3 loop spans 11 amino acids. V was clipped by 4 bases and J by 4 bases, with 5 bases between them. CDR1 is SEHNR, CDR2 FQNEAQ, per germline (reference sequence).

This chain joins TRBV2 and TRBJ1-5; D perhaps matches TRBD1 (5 bases). Between the trimmed V and J ends, which lost 6 bases and 0 bases, there was a span of 12 bases. Germline V gene data show CDR1 as SNHLY and CDR2 as FYNNEI. The CDR3 runs 15 residues. This chain's CDR3 is CASSEQAYSNQPQHF. The CDR3 coding sequence is TGTGCCAGCAGCGAACAGGCTTATAGCAATCAGCCCCAGCATTTT. The whole variable domain, filled in from reference TRBV2 and TRBJ1-5, reads EPEVTQTPSHQVTQMGQEVILRCVPISNHLYFYWYRQILGQKVEFLVSFYNNEISEKSEIFDDQFSVERPDGSNFTLKIRSTKLEDSAMYFCASSEQAYSNQPQHFGDGTRLSIL.

CDR3: CASTQTGGGQGAADTQYF. CDR3 in DNA: TGTGCCAGCACCCAGACCGGGGGGGGACAGGGGGCGGCAGATACGCAGTATTTT. The J gene is TRBJ2-3, the V gene TRBV28, with TRBD1 matching 12 bases. J was trimmed by 4 bases and V by 7 bases; bases with no gene match: 15. The CDR3 has 18 amino acids. In germline, CDR1 is MDHEN, CDR2 SYDVKM. Full variable domain (missing parts from reference TRBV28 and TRBJ2-3): DVKVTQSSRYLVKRTGEKVFLECVQDMDHENMFWYRQDPGLGLRLIYFSYDVKMKEKGDIPEGYSVSREKKERFSLILESASTNQTSMYLCASTQTGGGQGAADTQYFGPGTRLTVL.

The chain couples TRBV6-1 to TRBJ1-1, with 10 bases that match TRBD1. This CDR3 spans 17 amino acids. Trimming took 3 bases from V and 0 from J; bases not matched to a gene: 7. CDR1 MNHNS and CDR2 SASEGT come from the germline V gene. Written as DNA, the CDR3 is TGTGCCAGCAGTGATTCCGGGACAGGGGACTTGAACACTGAAGCTTTCTTT. Translation: CASSDSGTGDLNTEAFF.

This clone has only one observation. This chain uses TRBV6-2 or TRBV6-3 with TRBJ1-2; D not resolved. The CDR3 is made up of 15 amino acids. The V end was cut by 6 bases, the J end by 4 bases, with 18 bases between. The germline CDR1 and CDR2 sequences are MNHEY and SVGEGT. DNA of the CDR3: TGTGCCAGCAGCCCAATCATGGCCACCTTCTATGGCTACACCTTC. Protein product: CASSPIMATFYGYTF.

The rearrangement links TRBV18 to TRBJ1-6, with 8 bases fitting TRBD1. This CDR3 contains 14 residues. V lost 6 bases to trimming and J lost 9 bases; unmatched junction nucleotides: 7. Germline CDR1 KGHSH, CDR2 LQKENI. The CDR3 loop reads CASSQDRGSSPLHF. The CDR3 bases are TGTGCCAGCTCCCAAGACAGGGGTAGTTCACCCCTCCACTTT.

This chain uses TRBV12-3 or TRBV12-4 with TRBJ2-3; possibly TRBD2 for D (5 bases). Trimming pared 8 bases from V and 8 bases from J, leaving 17 bases between. This CDR3 region has 13 residues. The CDR3 region is CASREVWVPTQYF. DNA for the CDR3: TGTGCCAGCCGGGAAGTGTGGGTGCCTACGCAGTATTTT.

Here the CDR3 DNA reads TGTGCCAGCAGCATGGCGGGGACAGATAACTATGGCTACACCTTC. Protein sequence: CASSMAGTDNYGYTF. The V and J genes are TRBV25-1 and TRBJ1-2, with TRBD1 matching over 7 bases. The CDR3 loop spans 15 amino acids. Germline CDR1 reads MGHDK; CDR2 reads SYGVNS. The J segment lost 1 base and the V segment lost 6 bases, leaving 8 bases of the junction unmatched.

The chain is built from TRBV4-2 and TRBJ1-5; 8 bases align to TRBD1. The CDR3 loop spans 15 amino acids. V lost 1 base and J lost 3; bases outside the gene matches: 2. CDR1 is LGHNA, CDR2 YNFKEQ, per germline. In nucleotides, the CDR3 is TGTGCCAGCAGCCAAGGGACAGGGATCAATCAGCCCCAGCATTTT. This gives the protein CASSQGTGINQPQHF.

This clone was counted between two and nine times. V gene TRBV5-4 combines with J gene TRBJ2-7; 7 positions match TRBD1. With V trimmed by 0 bases and J by 1 base, 4 bases remained unmatched. The V gene's germline CDR1 is SGHNT and CDR2 YYREEE (reference sequence). CDR3 length: 15 residues. CDR3 sequence: CASSLAKQGSYEQYF. DNA for the CDR3: TGTGCCAGCAGCTTGGCTAAACAGGGGTCCTACGAGCAGTACTTC.

V and J are TRBV7-9 and TRBJ1-3, with 7 bases aligning to TRBD1. Germline assignment: CDR1 SEHNR and CDR2 FQNEAQ (reference sequence). The CDR3 consists of 18 residues. V lost 6 bases and J lost 0; bases outside the gene matches: 14. The DNA for the CDR3 is TGTGCCAGCAGTCAGGGGTCAAGGGACAGTAACTCTGGAAACACCATATATTTT. As protein: CASSQGSRDSNSGNTIYF.

The rearrangement uses TRBV12-3 or TRBV12-4 and TRBJ2-3; the D is unclear. Trimming took 3 bases from V and 5 from J, leaving 3 bases between them. This CDR3 spans 11 amino acids. CDR3 in DNA: TGTGCCAGCAGTTTGCGAGATACGCAGTATTTT. Residues: CASSLRDTQYF.

The V and J genes are TRBV5-1 and TRBJ2-5; 10 bases fit TRBD2. The CDR3 runs to 14 residues. Germline CDR1 SGHRS, CDR2 YFSETQ. Trimming at V came to 7 bases and at J to 4 bases, leaving 7 bases not matched to a gene. In DNA, the CDR3 is TGCGCCAGCGGGCTAGCGGGGGACCTAGAGACCCAGTACTTC. Its protein product is CASGLAGDLETQYF.

This clone was observed a single time. The gene calls are TRBV28 and TRBJ1-3, with TRBD1 identical over 7 bases. V was pared by 2 bases and J by 0 bases, with 7 bases of the junction left unmatched. CDR3 length equals 17 residues. CDR1 and CDR2 from the germline V gene are MDHEN and SYDVKM. This CDR3 is CASSLRQGRISGNTIYF. The DNA of the CDR3 is TGTGCCAGCAGTTTACGACAGGGCCGGATCTCTGGAAACACCATATATTTT. Full variable domain (outside the CDR3, taken from reference TRBV28 and TRBJ1-3): DVKVTQSSRYLVKRTGEKVFLECVQDMDHENMFWYRQDPGLGLRLIYFSYDVKMKEKGDIPEGYSVSREKKERFSLILESASTNQTSMYLCASSLRQGRISGNTIYFGEGSWLTVV.

The chain recombines TRBV27 with TRBJ2-3, with 13 bases fitting TRBD2. CDR3 length equals 17 residues. With V trimmed by 5 bases and J by 2 bases, 7 bases remained unmatched. Per the germline V gene, CDR1 is MNHEY and CDR2 is SMNVEV (reference sequence). The CDR3 nucleotides are TGTGCCAGCAGTAACCGAGGACTAGCGGGGGACACAGATACGCAGTATTTT. It yields the protein CASSNRGLAGDTDTQYF.

CDR3 loop: CATSEPTHRPRGAEGNTIYF. The DNA of the CDR3 is TGTGCCACCAGTGAACCTACTCACCGACCCCGGGGGGCAGAAGGAAACACCATATATTTT. The chain has TRBV24-1 and TRBJ1-3, with D maybe TRBD1 (6 bases). The V end lost 4 bases, the J end lost 4 bases, and 28 bases lay between the germline ends. The CDR3 contains 20 residues. Germline V gives CDR1 KGHDR, CDR2 SFDVKD.

This chain uses TRBV18 with TRBJ2-7; TRBD1 agrees at 7 bases. This CDR3 contains 16 residues. CDR1 and CDR2 from the germline V gene are KGHSH and LQKENI. After removal of 3 bases from V and 1 base from J, the junction contained 9 bases not matched to a gene. CDR3 amino acids: CASSPAHRGPSYEQYF. CDR3 bases: TGTGCCAGCTCACCCGCCCACAGGGGCCCTTCCTACGAGCAGTACTTC.

The chain recombines TRBV18 with TRBJ1-5, with D tentatively TRBD1 (6 bases). This CDR3 is built from 21 residues. Per germline, CDR1 KGHSH and CDR2 LQKENI. Deletions cut 0 bases from V and 2 bases from J, with 26 bases between. CDR3 bases: TGTGCCAGCTCACCACCGAGTGACAGGCCACAACCCCTGGGCGGCAATCAGCCCCAGCATTTT. Translating it yields CASSPPSDRPQPLGGNQPQHF.

This clone was counted a few times. This chain uses TRBV11-2 with TRBJ1-6, with 8 bases matching TRBD1. The V gene end was trimmed by 5 bases and the J gene end by 7 bases; junction bases not matched to a gene: 10. The CDR3 is 16 amino acids. The germline CDR1 and CDR2 sequences are SGHAT and FQNNGV. In nucleotides, the CDR3 is TGTGCCAGCAGCCTGAGGACAGGGCTAGGGAATTCACCCCTCCACTTT. Translated: CASSLRTGLGNSPLHF.

J is TRBJ2-7 and V is TRBV7-2, with 7 bases that match TRBD1. The CDR3 extends over 15 amino acids. CDR1 is SGHTA and CDR2 is FQGNSA in the germline V gene. V gave up 0 bases and J gave up 1 base; unmatched junction bases: 3. For the CDR3, the DNA is TGTGCCAGCAGCTTAGCAGGGACAGCGTCCTACGAGCAGTACTTC. Protein product: CASSLAGTASYEQYF.

This chain uses TRBV19 with TRBJ1-5, with 8 bases identical to TRBD1. The CDR3 loop spans 15 amino acids. V lost 3 bases and J lost 2; bases outside the gene matches: 3. Looked up from germline, CDR1 is LNHDA and CDR2 is SQIVND (reference sequence). In DNA form, the CDR3 reads TGTGCCAGTAGTATGACAGGGGCTGGCAATCAGCCCCAGCATTTT. As protein: CASSMTGAGNQPQHF.